The 2 T cell receptor beta chains below were found in one sample sequenced in a study of post-analysis software for immune sequencing data. Points from the study as a whole: Included in a set of five TRBV segments more frequent in patients than controls were TRBV5-6, TRBV5-1 and TRBV20-1.

Tagging with unique molecular identifiers was a feature of the TCR beta cDNA libraries. TCRdb itself ran the PCR reads through MiXCR, one entry per CDR3 protein. The sample contains 500,000 to 600,000 distinct CDR3 sequences, about 40% of which appear only once. No antigen is known for these receptors. The sample comprised blood. These receptors came from a girl aged 5-17 years with multiple sclerosis.

This clonotype was detected only a few times. The chain carries TRBV5-1 and TRBJ1-1; D is possibly TRBD1 (5 bases). Trimming removed 0 bases at V and 4 bases at J, with 13 bases between. CDR3 length: 15 residues. Germline V gene data show CDR1 as SGHRS and CDR2 as YFSETQ. CDR3 bases: TGCGCCAGCAGCTTGGGACAGCCCGGGGGCACTGAAGCTTTCTTT. Amino acids: CASSLGQPGGTEAFF.

The chain has TRBV6-6 and TRBJ2-1, with TRBD2 matching over 14 bases. V trimming: 6 bases; J trimming: 0 bases; junction bases outside the gene matches: 1. The CDR3 consists of 16 residues. Germline CDR1 and CDR2: MNHNY and SVGAGI (reference sequence). CDR3 nucleotide sequence: TGTGCCAGCAGGGGGACTAGCGGGAGCTCCTACAATGAGCAGTTCTTC. Translation: CASRGTSGSSYNEQFF.